This TCR beta chain derives from a study of cytomegalovirus exposure and HLA in healthy donors. Across the study: Counted in an early data release were 85 million or so unique TCRs from HLA-typed donors.

Donors were ostensibly healthy at sampling, although undocumented immune exposures were probable. The primer mix had 60 Vbeta and 13 Jbeta primers. Original processing methods: Per a later analysis, the number of unique TCR beta chains was some 75 million, of which around 9.9 million were shared. The protocol was immunoSEQ multiplex PCR, while the TCRdb copy is restricted to in-frame clones and leaves out a portion. V and J calls plus clone size are reproduced from that table; the DNA served to infer D and trimming. The sample gives about 170,000 clones, approximately 84% of which show up once; 0.35% to 0.45% is in the top ten. The CDR3 contains 14 residues. V shed 4 bases, J shed 4 bases, and the junction held 4 bases outside the gene matches. CDR1 and CDR2 from the germline V gene are SGDLS and YYNGEE.

The TCR was taken from a boy aged 2 to 10 in good health and CMV-seronegative. This chain joins TRBV9 and TRBJ2-3; 9 positions match TRBD2. Sequencing used PBMCs. CDR3 nucleotide sequence: TGTGCCAGCAGCCTTAGCGGGAGTTCAGATACGCAGTATTTT. This translates into CASSLSGSSDTQYF.